The 29 T cell receptor beta chains listed next were all sequenced from one sample in a study of shared clonotypes between healthy human individuals. Repertoires were generated with immunoSEQ multiplex PCR, while TCRdb's copy carries only in-frame clones and drops some. Of fewer than 3 million clones in the sample, around 93% are singletons; the top ten hold 0.37%. The sample comprised naive CD4+ T cells from PBMCs. Subset: CD45RA+ positively selected. Receptors originate from a man between 18 and 35 years old in good health. Some clones in this sample may be carry-over from other donors' samples.

The chain is built from TRBV28 and TRBJ1-5; D is uncertain. The length of the CDR3 is 13 residues. Germline CDR1 and CDR2: MDHEN and SYDVKM. V lost 6 bases, J lost 11 bases, and 17 bases lay in between. Here the CDR3 reads CASSYGPIRSQHF. The CDR3 DNA reads as TGTGCCAGCAGCTATGGCCCAATTAGGTCCCAGCATTTT.

The chain has TRBV18 and TRBJ1-2; D unclear. Trimming removed 1 base at V and 1 base at J, with 10 bases between. The CDR3 runs 15 residues. CDR1 KGHSH and CDR2 LQKENI come from the germline V gene. In nucleotides, the CDR3 is TGTGCCAGCTCACCACAATCGACGGGTAACTATGGCTACACCTTC. It specifies CASSPQSTGNYGYTF.

The V gene is TRBV28, the J gene TRBJ2-4, with D unresolved. Germline-derived CDR1 and CDR2 are MDHEN and SYDVKM. The V end was cut by 6 bases, the J end by 0 bases, with 12 bases between. The CDR3 contains 15 residues. The CDR3 region has the DNA TGTGCCAGCAGCGGTGGGCGCATAGCCAAAAACATTCAGTACTTC. Translating it yields CASSGGRIAKNIQYF.

The V gene is TRBV6-1, the J gene TRBJ2-3; 11 nucleotides align to TRBD2. Per the germline V gene, CDR1 is MNHNS and CDR2 is SASEGT. The CDR3 runs 16 residues. The V segment lost 3 bases and the J segment 2 bases; nucleotides outside the gene matches: 4. The CDR3 here is CASSEGLAANTDTQYF. The CDR3 DNA reads as TGTGCCAGCAGTGAGGGACTAGCGGCAAACACAGATACGCAGTATTTT.

The chain carries TRBV5-1 and TRBJ1-1; D unclear. V was clipped by 4 bases and J by 0 bases, with 13 bases between them. The CDR3 extends over 15 amino acids. Germline V gene data show CDR1 as SGHRS and CDR2 as YFSETQ. CDR3 sequence reads: CASSPWQLMNTEAFF. The DNA for the CDR3 is TGCGCCAGCAGCCCCTGGCAGCTAATGAACACTGAAGCTTTCTTT.

The table lists this clone with a count of one. The chain joins TRBV28 to TRBJ2-7; the match to TRBD1 covers 7 bases. The CDR3 loop spans 13 amino acids. V lost 6 bases, J lost 3 bases, and 5 bases stayed unmatched. The germline V gene encodes CDR1 MDHEN and CDR2 SYDVKM. Here the CDR3 reads CASRPDRYYEQYF. The CDR3 nucleotides read TGTGCCAGCAGGCCGGACAGGTACTACGAGCAGTACTTC.

The table lists this clone with a count of one. CDR3 sequence reads: CASRRVAGGPVTGELFF. The CDR3 DNA reads as TGTGCCAGTAGAAGAGTAGCGGGAGGGCCCGTCACCGGGGAGCTGTTTTTT. This chain connects TRBV19 to TRBJ2-2, with 11 bases identical to TRBD2. The CDR3 spans 17 residues. Germline-derived CDR1 and CDR2 are LNHDA and SQIVND (reference sequence). V was clipped by 6 bases and J by 4 bases; unmatched bases: 10.

With respect to this clone: Distinct nucleotide sequences in the sample also encode this CDR3. The chain is built from TRBV9 and TRBJ1-3; no definite D call. The germline V and J ends were trimmed by 0 bases and 1 base, with 5 bases remaining between them. CDR1 is SGDLS and CDR2 is YYNGEE in the germline V gene. This CDR3 is 14 amino acids long. The CDR3 region has the DNA TGTGCCAGCAGCGTAGCCCGGTCTGGAAACACCATATATTTT. Translated: CASSVARSGNTIYF.

The chain couples TRBV5-6 to TRBJ1-5, with D perhaps matching TRBD1 (5 bases). With 3 bases removed from V and 3 bases from J, the gap between germline ends came to 10 bases. Germline CDR1 reads SGHDT; CDR2 reads YYEEEE. The CDR3 length is 14 residues. The CDR3 is CASSYGHTNQPQHF. In DNA form, the CDR3 reads TGTGCCAGCAGCTACGGACACACCAATCAGCCCCAGCATTTT.

The chain couples TRBV2 to TRBJ2-6; D is unclear. The germline gives CDR1 SNHLY, CDR2 FYNNEI. V lost 5 bases and J lost 0, with 14 bases in between. This CDR3 is 17 amino acids long. CDR3 amino acids: CASSSIHDASGANVLTF. The CDR3 nucleotides are TGTGCCAGCAGTTCAATTCATGACGCCTCTGGGGCCAACGTCCTGACTTTC.

The chain links TRBV5-1 to TRBJ2-7; D may be TRBD1 or TRBD2 (5 bases each). CDR1 is SGHRS and CDR2 is YFSETQ in the germline V gene. V lost 4 bases and J lost 5, with 16 bases in between. CDR3 length equals 14 residues. CDR3 in amino acids: CASSEGQGRDEQYF. CDR3 DNA: TGCGCCAGCAGCGAGGGCCAGGGTCGTGACGAGCAGTACTTC.

The chain links TRBV30 to TRBJ2-7; 9 bases fit TRBD1. This CDR3 has 16 amino acids. V trimming: 0 bases; J trimming: 3 bases; junction bases outside the gene matches: 9. Per germline, CDR1 GTSNPN and CDR2 SVGIG (reference sequence). As DNA, the CDR3 is TGTGCCTGGAGTGTAGGCAGGACAGGGGTTAGCTACGAGCAGTACTTC. Encoded protein: CAWSVGRTGVSYEQYF.

The CDR3, as DNA: TGTGCCAGCAGCTTTTCCCCCGGGACAGGGTATGGTGGACAGCCCCAGCATTTT. Amino acid sequence: CASSFSPGTGYGGQPQHF. J is TRBJ1-5 and V is TRBV11-2; 9 nucleotides agree with TRBD1. V shed 3 bases and J 7 bases; nucleotides not matched to a gene: 16. The length of the CDR3 is 18 residues. Germline V gene lookup returns CDR1 SGHAT and CDR2 FQNNGV.

V is TRBV5-1 and J is TRBJ2-1; 7 nucleotides line up with TRBD2. CDR3 length: 16 amino acids. Germline CDR1 SGHRS, CDR2 YFSETQ. Germline trimming cut 7 bases from V and 7 bases from J; bases unmatched to any gene: 17. CDR3 nucleotide sequence: TGCGCCAGCTCCCTGGGGGGGAGGGCCGTAAGGAATGAGCAGTTCTTC. Protein sequence: CASSLGGRAVRNEQFF. The full variable domain, rest sourced from reference TRBV5-1 and TRBJ2-1, is KAGVTQTPRYLIKTRGQQVTLSCSPISGHRSVSWYQQTPGQGLQFLFEYFSETQRNKGNFPGRFSGRQFSNSRSEMNVSTLELGDSALYLCASSLGGRAVRNEQFFGPGTRLTVL.

The chain employs TRBV4-2 and TRBJ1-1; D possibly corresponds to TRBD1 (6 bases). Trimming pared 2 bases from V and 3 bases from J, leaving 13 bases between. Germline loops: CDR1 LGHNA, CDR2 YNFKEQ. The CDR3 runs 15 residues. CDR3 bases: TGTGCCAGCAGCCAACTACAGGGCTTTTACACTGAAGCTTTCTTT. Its protein product is CASSQLQGFYTEAFF.

The J gene is TRBJ1-5, the V gene TRBV28, with D possibly TRBD1 on 6 matching bases. The CDR3 sequence is 15 residues long. CDR1 MDHEN and CDR2 SYDVKM come from the germline V gene. V lost 6 bases, J lost 6 bases, and 18 bases lay in between. DNA for the CDR3: TGTGCCAGCAGGCTGGGGCACAGGGTCGGTCAGCCCCAGCATTTT. Translated, it gives CASRLGHRVGQPQHF.

The chain employs TRBV29-1 and TRBJ2-4, with D hard to call. With 7 bases removed from V and 4 bases from J, the gap between germline ends came to 11 bases. This CDR3 spans 12 amino acids. The germline V gene has CDR1 SQVTM and CDR2 ANQGSEA. CDR3 region: CSALTGKNIQYF. The CDR3 DNA reads TGCAGCGCCCTGACCGGGAAAAACATTCAGTACTTC.

Turning to this clone: The same CDR3 is also encoded by other DNA sequences in this sample. V usage is TRBV6-5 and J usage is TRBJ1-2; TRBD1 agrees at 7 bases. Losses at the gene ends were 2 bases for V and 4 bases for J; bases not matched to a gene: 4. The CDR3 runs 14 residues. Per germline, CDR1 MNHEY and CDR2 SVGAGI. The CDR3 sequence is CASSYRQGVYGYTF. CDR3 bases: TGTGCCAGCAGTTACAGACAGGGAGTCTATGGCTACACCTTC.

V is TRBV5-4 and J is TRBJ2-2; no reliable D call. Between the trimmed V and J ends, which lost 0 bases and 3 bases, there was a span of 12 bases. Per the germline V gene, CDR1 is SGHNT and CDR2 is YYREEE (reference sequence). The CDR3 is 16 amino acids. In DNA, the CDR3 is TGTGCCAGCAGCTTGGTTGGGGTAATAGACACCGGGGAGCTGTTTTTT. It encodes CASSLVGVIDTGELFF.

This clone showed up just a few times. Other DNA sequences from this sample encode an identical CDR3 as well. The chain links TRBV30 to TRBJ2-5; no clear D gene. Germline V gene lookup returns CDR1 GTSNPN and CDR2 SVGIG (reference sequence). V lost 3 bases and J 4 bases, leaving 9 bases between the germline ends. CDR3 length equals 12 residues. The DNA of the CDR3 is TGTGCCTGGAGAGCCTCCGGAGAGACCCAGTACTTC. Amino acid sequence: CAWRASGETQYF.

The CDR3 nucleotides read TGTGCCAGCTCACCACCAAGTAAGTTTAATGAGCAGTTCTTC. Translation gives CASSPPSKFNEQFF. The chain combines TRBV18 with TRBJ2-1; no clear D gene. The CDR3 extends over 14 amino acids. Germline CDR1 KGHSH, CDR2 LQKENI. Trimming shortened V by 0 bases and J by 7 bases, and 10 bases separated the two germline ends.

This chain's CDR3 is CASSFMAPVGEQFF. CDR3 nucleotide sequence: TGTGCCAGCAGCTTCATGGCACCAGTAGGGGAGCAGTTCTTC. The rearrangement links TRBV5-6 to TRBJ2-1; D not resolved. The CDR3 contains 14 residues. The germline CDR1 and CDR2 sequences are SGHDT and YYEEEE. Trimming stripped 2 bases from V and 10 bases from J, with 16 bases between.

This rearrangement joins TRBV5-8 to TRBJ1-5; D is perhaps TRBD1 (6 bases). There are 13 residues in the CDR3. CDR1 SGHTS and CDR2 YDEGEE come from the germline V gene. Trimming pared 4 bases from V and 7 bases from J, leaving 12 bases between. The CDR3 DNA is TGTGCCAGCAGCGCGGACAGTTGGCAGCCCCAGCATTTT. Protein product: CASSADSWQPQHF. Looking up the rest from reference TRBV5-8 and TRBJ1-5 gives the full variable domain: EAGVTQSPTHLIKTRGQQATLRCSPISGHTSVYWYQQALGLGLQFLLWYDEGEERNRGNFPPRFSGRQFPNYSSELNVNALELEDSALYLCASSADSWQPQHFGDGTRLSIL.

The gene calls are TRBV2 and TRBJ1-3; a weak D match, TRBD1 (5 bases). CDR1 and CDR2 from the germline V gene are SNHLY and FYNNEI. V gave up 10 bases and J gave up 3 bases, with 13 bases separating them. The CDR3 length is 13 residues. The CDR3 here is CATRRDNGNTIYF. The CDR3 region has the DNA TGTGCCACACGCAGGGATAATGGAAACACCATATATTTT.

The chain recombines TRBV5-4 with TRBJ2-3; 11 bases are shared with TRBD1. This CDR3 comprises 17 residues. The V and J ends lost 2 bases and 4 bases, in that order; junction bases with no gene match: 9. CDR1 and CDR2 from the germline V gene are SGHNT and YYREEE (reference sequence). The CDR3 loop reads CASSLSAGQGVADTQYF. The CDR3 DNA reads as TGTGCCAGCAGCTTAAGTGCGGGACAGGGGGTTGCAGATACGCAGTATTTT.

The V call is TRBV18, the J call TRBJ2-4; D is possibly TRBD1 or TRBD2 (5 bases each). V was cut by 3 bases and J by 10 bases, with 10 bases left in between. Germline-derived CDR1 and CDR2 are KGHSH and LQKENI. This CDR3 has 12 residues. The CDR3 DNA follows: TGTGCCAGCTCACCCGGGGCCCCAATTCAGTACTTC. Translating it yields CASSPGAPIQYF. The full variable domain, completed using reference TRBV18 and TRBJ2-4, is NAGVMQNPRHLVRRRGQEARLRCSPMKGHSHVYWYRQLPEEGLKFMVYLQKENIIDESGMPKERFSAEFPKEGPSILRIQQVVRGDSAAYFCASSPGAPIQYFGAGTRLSVL.

The V call is TRBV5-4, the J call TRBJ2-5; 9 nucleotides line up with TRBD1. Germline V gene lookup returns CDR1 SGHNT and CDR2 YYREEE (reference sequence). CDR3 size: 15 residues. J was trimmed by 4 bases and V by 4 bases; bases with no gene match: 8. This chain's CDR3 is CASSVNRGRLETQYF. CDR3 nucleotides: TGTGCCAGCAGCGTCAACAGGGGGCGCCTAGAGACCCAGTACTTC.

The rearrangement joins TRBV2 to TRBJ1-2; D is undetermined. The CDR3 sequence is 13 residues long. Germline V gene sequence: CDR1 SNHLY, CDR2 FYNNEI. V was clipped by 4 bases and J by 4 bases, with 10 bases between them. In DNA, the CDR3 is TGTGCCAGCAGTGTTTGGCTCCTCTATGGCTACACCTTC. Its translation: CASSVWLLYGYTF.

The V call is TRBV28, the J call TRBJ2-3; D is undetermined. In germline, CDR1 is MDHEN, CDR2 SYDVKM. CDR3 length: 12 residues. V lost 8 bases to trimming and J lost 4 bases, with 10 bases between them. DNA for the CDR3: TGTGCCAGCGAAAATAGGCCAGATACGCAGTATTTT. Translation: CASENRPDTQYF.